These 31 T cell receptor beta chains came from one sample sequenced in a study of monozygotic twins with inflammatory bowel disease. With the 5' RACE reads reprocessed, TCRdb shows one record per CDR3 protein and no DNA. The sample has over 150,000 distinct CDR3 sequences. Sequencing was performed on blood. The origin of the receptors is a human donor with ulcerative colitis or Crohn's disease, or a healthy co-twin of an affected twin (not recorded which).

The CDR3 sequence is CASSTPSNGGLGETQYF. The chain carries TRBV6-1 and TRBJ2-5; TCRdb selects TRBD1, and the lack of DNA leaves this call unchecked. The CDR3 is 17 residues long. Germline V gives CDR1 MNHNS, CDR2 SASEGT.

CDR3: CSVESGEFTDTQYF. The J gene is TRBJ2-3, the V gene TRBV29-1; with no DNA, the TCRdb D assignment of TRBD1 cannot be verified. The CDR3 runs 14 residues. CDR1 and CDR2 from the germline V gene are SQVTM and ANQGSEA.

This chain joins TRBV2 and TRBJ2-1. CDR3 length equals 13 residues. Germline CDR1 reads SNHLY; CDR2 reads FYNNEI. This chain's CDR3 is CASNAGAGDEQFF.

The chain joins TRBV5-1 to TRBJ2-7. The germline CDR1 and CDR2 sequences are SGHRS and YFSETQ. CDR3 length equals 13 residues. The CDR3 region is CASSSDWDYEQYF.

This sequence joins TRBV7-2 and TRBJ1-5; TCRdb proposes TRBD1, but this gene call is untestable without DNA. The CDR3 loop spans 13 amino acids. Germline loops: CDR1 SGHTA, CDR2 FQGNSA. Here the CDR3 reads CASSAGVTRPQHF.

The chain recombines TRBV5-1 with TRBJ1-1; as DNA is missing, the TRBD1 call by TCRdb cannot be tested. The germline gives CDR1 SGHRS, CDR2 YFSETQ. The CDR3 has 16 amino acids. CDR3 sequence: CASSLSPGTENTEAFF.

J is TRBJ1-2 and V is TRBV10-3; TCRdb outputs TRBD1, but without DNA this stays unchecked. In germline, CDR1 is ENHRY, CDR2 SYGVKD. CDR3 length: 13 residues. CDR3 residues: CAISDRENGGYTF.

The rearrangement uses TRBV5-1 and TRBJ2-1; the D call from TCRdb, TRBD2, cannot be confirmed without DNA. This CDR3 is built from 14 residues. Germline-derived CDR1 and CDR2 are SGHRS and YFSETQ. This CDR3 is CASSTSGGYNEQFF.

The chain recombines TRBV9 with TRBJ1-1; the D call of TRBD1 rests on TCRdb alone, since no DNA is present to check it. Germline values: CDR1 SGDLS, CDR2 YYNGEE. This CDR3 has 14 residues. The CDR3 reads CASSATTGNTEAFF.

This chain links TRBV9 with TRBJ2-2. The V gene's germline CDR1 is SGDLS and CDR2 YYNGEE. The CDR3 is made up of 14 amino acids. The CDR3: CASSPRSNTGELFF.

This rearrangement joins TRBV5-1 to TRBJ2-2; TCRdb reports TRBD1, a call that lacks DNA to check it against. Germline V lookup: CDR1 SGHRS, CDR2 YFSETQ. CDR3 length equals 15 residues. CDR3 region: CASTPTGLDHGELFF.

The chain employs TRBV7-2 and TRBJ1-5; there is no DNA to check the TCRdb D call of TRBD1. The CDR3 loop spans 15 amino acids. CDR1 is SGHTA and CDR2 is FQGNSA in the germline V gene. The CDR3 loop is CASSQEGIGNQPQHF.

CDR3 protein: CASSFWNRGTTEAFF. The rearrangement uses TRBV7-9 and TRBJ1-1. From germline, CDR1 is SEHNR and CDR2 FQNEAQ (reference sequence). This CDR3 contains 15 residues.

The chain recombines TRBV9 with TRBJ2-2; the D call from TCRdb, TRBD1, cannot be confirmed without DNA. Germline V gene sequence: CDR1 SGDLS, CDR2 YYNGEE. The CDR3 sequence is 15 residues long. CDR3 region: CASSIAPDSTGELFF.

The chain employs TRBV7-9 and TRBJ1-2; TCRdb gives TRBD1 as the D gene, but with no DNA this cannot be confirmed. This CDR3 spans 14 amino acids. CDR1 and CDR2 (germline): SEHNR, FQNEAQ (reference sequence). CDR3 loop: CASSRTDPRAGYTF.

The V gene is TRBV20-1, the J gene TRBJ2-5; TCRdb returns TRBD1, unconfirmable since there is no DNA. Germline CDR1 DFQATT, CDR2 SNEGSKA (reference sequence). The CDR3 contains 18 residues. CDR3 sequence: CSARDGGGQGAIQETQYF.

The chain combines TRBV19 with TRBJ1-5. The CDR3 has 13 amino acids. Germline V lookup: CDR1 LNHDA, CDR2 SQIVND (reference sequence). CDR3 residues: CASRPHSNQPQHF.

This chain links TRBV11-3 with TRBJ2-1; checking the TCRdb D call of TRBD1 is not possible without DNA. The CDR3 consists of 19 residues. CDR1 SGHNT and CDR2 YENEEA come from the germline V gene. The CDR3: CASSLGWLGSGGGGNEQFF.

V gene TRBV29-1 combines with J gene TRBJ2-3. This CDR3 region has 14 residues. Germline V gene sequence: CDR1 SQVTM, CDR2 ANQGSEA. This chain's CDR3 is CSVLGQFPTDTQYF.

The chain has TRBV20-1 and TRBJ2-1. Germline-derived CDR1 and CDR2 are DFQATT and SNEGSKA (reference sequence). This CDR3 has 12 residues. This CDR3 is CSATQGYNEQFF.

Here the CDR3 reads CASSHPTDTQYF. V and J are TRBV4-1 and TRBJ2-3. The CDR3 consists of 12 residues. Germline V gives CDR1 MGHRA, CDR2 YSYEKL.

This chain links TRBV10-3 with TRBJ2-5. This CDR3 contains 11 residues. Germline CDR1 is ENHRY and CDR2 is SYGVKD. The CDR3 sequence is CAISGGGTQYF.

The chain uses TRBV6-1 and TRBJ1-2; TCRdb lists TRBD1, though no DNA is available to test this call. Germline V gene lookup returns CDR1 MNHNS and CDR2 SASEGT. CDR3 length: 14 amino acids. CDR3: CASSGTPSNYGYTF.

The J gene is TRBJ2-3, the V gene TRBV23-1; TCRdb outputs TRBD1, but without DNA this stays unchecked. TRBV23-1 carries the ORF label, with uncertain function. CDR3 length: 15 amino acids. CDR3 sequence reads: CASSQSPKGEDTQYF.

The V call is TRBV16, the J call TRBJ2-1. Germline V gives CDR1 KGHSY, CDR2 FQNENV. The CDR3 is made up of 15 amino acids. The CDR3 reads CASSQSDQPVNEQFF.

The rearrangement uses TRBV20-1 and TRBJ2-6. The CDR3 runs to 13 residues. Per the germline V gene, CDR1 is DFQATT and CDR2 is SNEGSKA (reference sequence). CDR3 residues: CSATISGANVLTF.

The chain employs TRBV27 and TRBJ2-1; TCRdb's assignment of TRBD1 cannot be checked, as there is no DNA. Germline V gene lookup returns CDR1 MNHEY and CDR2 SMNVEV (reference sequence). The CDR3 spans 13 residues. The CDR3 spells CASSLRDSNEQFF.

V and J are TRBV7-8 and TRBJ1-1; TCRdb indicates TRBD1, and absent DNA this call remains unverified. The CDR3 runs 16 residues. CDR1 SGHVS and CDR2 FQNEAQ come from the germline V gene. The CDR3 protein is CASSLGRVRGNTEAFF.

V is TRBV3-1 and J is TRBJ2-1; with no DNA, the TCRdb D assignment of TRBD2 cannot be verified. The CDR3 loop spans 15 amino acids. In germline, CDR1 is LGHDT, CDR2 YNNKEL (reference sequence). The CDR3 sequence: CASSPRLAGGSEQFF.

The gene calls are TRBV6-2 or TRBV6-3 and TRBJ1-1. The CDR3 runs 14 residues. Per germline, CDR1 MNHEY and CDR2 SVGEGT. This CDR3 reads CAGSGGGMNTEAFF.

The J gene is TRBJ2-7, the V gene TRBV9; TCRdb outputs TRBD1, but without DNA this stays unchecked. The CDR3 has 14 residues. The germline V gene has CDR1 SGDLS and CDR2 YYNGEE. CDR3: CASSPDGTAYEQYF.